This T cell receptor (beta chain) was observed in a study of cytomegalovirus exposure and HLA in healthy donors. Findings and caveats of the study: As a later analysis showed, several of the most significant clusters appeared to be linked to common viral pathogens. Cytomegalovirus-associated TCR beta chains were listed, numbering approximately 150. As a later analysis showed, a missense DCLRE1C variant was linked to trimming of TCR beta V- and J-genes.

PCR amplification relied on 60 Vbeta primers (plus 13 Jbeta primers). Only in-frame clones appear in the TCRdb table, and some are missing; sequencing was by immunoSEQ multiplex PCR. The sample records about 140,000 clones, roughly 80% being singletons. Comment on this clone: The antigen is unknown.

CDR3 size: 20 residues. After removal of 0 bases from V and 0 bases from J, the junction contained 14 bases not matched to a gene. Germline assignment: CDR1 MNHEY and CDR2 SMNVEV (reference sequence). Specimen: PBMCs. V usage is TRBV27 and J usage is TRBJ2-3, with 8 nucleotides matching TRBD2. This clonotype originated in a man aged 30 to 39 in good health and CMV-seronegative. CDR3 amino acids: CASSLSGLAAWGSSTDTQYF. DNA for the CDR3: TGTGCCAGCAGTTTATCCGGACTAGCTGCCTGGGGATCTAGCACAGATACGCAGTATTTT.